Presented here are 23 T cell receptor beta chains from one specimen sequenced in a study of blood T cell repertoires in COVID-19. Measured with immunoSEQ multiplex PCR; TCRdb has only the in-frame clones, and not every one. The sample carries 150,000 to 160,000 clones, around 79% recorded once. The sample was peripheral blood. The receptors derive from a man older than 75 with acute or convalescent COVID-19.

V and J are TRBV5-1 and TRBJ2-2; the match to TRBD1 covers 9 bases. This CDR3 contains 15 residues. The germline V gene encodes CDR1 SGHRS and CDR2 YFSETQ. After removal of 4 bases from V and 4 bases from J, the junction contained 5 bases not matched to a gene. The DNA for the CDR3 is TGCGCCAGCAGCCCCGGACAGGGGTTCACCGGGGAGCTGTTTTTT. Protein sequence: CASSPGQGFTGELFF. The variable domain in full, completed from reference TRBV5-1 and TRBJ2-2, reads KAGVTQTPRYLIKTRGQQVTLSCSPISGHRSVSWYQQTPGQGLQFLFEYFSETQRNKGNFPGRFSGRQFSNSRSEMNVSTLELGDSALYLCASSPGQGFTGELFFGEGSRLTVL.

The CDR3 nucleotides read TGTGCCAGCAGTGGTCTAGCGGGGGTTTCCTACGAGCAGTACGTC. Translated, it gives CASSGLAGVSYEQYV. This sequence joins TRBV2 and TRBJ2-7; 10 positions agree with TRBD2. The V and J ends lost 4 bases and 1 base, in that order; junction bases with no gene match: 4. Germline loops: CDR1 SNHLY, CDR2 FYNNEI. The CDR3 runs 15 residues.

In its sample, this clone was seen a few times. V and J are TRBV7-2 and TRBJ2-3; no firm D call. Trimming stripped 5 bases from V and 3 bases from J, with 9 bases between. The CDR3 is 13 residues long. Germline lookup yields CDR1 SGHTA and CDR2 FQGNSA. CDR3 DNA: TGTGCCAGCAGCCCCGGTTCGACAGATACGCAGTATTTT. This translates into CASSPGSTDTQYF.

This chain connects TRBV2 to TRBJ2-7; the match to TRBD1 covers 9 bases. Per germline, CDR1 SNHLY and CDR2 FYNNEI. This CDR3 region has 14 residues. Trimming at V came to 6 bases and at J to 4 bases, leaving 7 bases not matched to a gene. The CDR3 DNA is TGTGCCAGCAGCACCGGGACAGGGTGGTACGAGCAGTACGTC. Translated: CASSTGTGWYEQYV.

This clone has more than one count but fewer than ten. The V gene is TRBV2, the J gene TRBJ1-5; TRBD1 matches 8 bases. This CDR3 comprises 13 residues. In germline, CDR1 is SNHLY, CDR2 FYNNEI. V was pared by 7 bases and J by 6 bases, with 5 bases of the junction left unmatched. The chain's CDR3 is CASTGGRAQPQHF. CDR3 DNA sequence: TGTGCCAGCACAGGGGGCAGGGCTCAGCCCCAGCATTTT.

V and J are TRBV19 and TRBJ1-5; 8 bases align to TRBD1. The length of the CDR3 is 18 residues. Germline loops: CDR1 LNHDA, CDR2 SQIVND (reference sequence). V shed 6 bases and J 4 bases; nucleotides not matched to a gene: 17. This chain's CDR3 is CASRQEEAQGVRNQPQHF. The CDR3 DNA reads TGTGCCAGTAGGCAGGAAGAAGCACAGGGGGTTCGTAATCAGCCCCAGCATTTT. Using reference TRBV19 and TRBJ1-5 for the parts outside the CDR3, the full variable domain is DGGITQSPKYLFRKEGQNVTLSCEQNLNHDAMYWYRQDPGQGLRLIYYSQIVNDFQKGDIAEGYSVSREKKESFPLTVTSAQKNPTAFYLCASRQEEAQGVRNQPQHFGDGTRLSIL.

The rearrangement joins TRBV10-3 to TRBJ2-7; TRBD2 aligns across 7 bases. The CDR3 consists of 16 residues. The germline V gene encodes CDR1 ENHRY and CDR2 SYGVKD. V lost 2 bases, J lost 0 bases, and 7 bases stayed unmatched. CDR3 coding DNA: TGTGCCATCAGTGAGGAAAGCGGGGTTAGCTCCTACGAGCAGTACTTC. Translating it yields CAISEESGVSSYEQYF.

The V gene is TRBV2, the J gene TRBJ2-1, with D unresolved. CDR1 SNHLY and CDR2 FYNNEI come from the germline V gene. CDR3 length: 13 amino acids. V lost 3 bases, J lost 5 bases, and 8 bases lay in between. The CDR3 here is CASSDWQNNEQFF. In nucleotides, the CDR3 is TGTGCCAGCAGTGATTGGCAGAACAATGAGCAGTTCTTC.

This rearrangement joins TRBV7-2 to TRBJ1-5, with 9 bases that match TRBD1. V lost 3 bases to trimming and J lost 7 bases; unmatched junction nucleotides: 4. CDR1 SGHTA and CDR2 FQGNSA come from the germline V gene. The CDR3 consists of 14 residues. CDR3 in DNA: TGTGCCAGCAGCTTCGGGACAGGGAGCCAGCCCCAGCATTTT. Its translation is CASSFGTGSQPQHF.

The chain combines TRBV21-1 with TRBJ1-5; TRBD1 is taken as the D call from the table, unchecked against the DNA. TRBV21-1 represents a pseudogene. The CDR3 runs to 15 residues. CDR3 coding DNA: TGTGCCAGCAGCAAACCGGGACAGCCGCCTGAGCCCCAGCATTTT. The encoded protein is CASSKPGQPPEPQHF.

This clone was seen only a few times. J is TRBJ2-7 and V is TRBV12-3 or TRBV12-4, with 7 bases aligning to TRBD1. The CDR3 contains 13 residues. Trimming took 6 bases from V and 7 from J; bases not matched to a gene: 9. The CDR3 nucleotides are TGTGCCAGCAGGCAAGAAGGGGGCGGTGAGCAGTACTTC. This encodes CASRQEGGGEQYF.

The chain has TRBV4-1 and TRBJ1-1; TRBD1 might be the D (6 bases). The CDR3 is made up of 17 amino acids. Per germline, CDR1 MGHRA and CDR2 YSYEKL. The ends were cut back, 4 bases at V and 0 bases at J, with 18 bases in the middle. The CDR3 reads CASSPLRGKRMNTEAFF. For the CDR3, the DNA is TGCGCCAGCAGCCCGCTAAGGGGGAAGAGGATGAACACTGAAGCTTTCTTT.

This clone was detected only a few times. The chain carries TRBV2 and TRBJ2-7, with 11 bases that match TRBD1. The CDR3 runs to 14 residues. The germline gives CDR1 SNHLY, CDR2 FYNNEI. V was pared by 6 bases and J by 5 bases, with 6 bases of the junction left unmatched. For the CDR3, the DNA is TGTGCCAGCAGCGGACAGGGGGCTTTAGACGAGCAGTACGTC. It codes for CASSGQGALDEQYV.

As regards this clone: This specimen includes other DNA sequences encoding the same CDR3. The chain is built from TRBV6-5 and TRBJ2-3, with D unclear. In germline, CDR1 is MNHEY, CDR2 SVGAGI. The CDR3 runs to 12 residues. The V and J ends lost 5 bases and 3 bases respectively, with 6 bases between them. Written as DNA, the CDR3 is TGTGCCAGCAGTCCCGGGACAGATACGCAGTATTTT. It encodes CASSPGTDTQYF.

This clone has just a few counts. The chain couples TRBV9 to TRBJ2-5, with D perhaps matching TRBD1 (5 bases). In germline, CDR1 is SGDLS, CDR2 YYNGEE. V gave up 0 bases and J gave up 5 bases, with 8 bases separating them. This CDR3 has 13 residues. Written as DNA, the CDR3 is TGTGCCAGCAGCGTAGGAACAGGCGAGACCCAGTACTTC. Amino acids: CASSVGTGETQYF.

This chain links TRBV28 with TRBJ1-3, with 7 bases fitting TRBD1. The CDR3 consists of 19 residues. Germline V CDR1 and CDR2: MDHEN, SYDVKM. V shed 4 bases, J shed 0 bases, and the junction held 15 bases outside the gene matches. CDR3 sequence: CASSSESGTEISSGNTIYF. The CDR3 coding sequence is TGTGCCAGCAGTTCCGAGTCCGGGACAGAAATTTCCTCTGGAAACACCATATATTTT.

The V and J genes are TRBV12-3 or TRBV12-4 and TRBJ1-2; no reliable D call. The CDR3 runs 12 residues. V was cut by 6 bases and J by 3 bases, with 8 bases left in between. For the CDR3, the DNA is TGTGCCAGCAGCTCGGGAGACTATGGCTACACCTTC. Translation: CASSSGDYGYTF.

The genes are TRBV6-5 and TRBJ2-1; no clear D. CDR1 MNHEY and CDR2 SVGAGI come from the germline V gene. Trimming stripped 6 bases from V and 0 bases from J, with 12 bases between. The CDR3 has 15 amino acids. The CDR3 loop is CASSPTGGSYNEQFF. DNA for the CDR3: TGTGCCAGCAGCCCCACCGGCGGCTCCTACAATGAGCAGTTCTTC.

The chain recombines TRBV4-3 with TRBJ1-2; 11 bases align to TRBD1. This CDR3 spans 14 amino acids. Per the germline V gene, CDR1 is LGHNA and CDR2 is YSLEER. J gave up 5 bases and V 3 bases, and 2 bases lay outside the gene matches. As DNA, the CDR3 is TGCGCCAGCAGCCAGGGACAGGGGGGATATGGCTACACCTTC. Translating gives CASSQGQGGYGYTF.

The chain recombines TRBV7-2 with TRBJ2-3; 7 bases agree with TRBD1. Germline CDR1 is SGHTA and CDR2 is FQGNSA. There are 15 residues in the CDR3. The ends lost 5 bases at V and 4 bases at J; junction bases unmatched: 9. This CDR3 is CASSASFQGADTQYF. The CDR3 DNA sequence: TGTGCCAGCAGCGCTAGCTTCCAGGGGGCAGATACGCAGTATTTT. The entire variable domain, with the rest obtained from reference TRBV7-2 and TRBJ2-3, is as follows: GAGVSQSPSNKVTEKGKDVELRCDPISGHTALYWYRQSLGQGLEFLIYFQGNSAPDKSGLPSDRFSAERTGGSVSTLTIQRTQQEDSAVYLCASSASFQGADTQYFGPGTRLTVL.

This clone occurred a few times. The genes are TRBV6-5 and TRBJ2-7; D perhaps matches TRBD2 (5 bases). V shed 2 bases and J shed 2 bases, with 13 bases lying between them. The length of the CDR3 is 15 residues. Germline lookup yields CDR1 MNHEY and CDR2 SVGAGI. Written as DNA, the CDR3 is TGTGCCAGCAGTTACCCCCCGGGATTCCCCTACGAGCAGTACGTC. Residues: CASSYPPGFPYEQYV.

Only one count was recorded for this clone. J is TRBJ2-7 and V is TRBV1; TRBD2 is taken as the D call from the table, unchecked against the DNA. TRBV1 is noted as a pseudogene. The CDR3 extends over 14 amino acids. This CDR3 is CTSSQGLGPYEQYV. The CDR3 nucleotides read TGCACCAGCAGCCAGGGACTAGGGCCCTACGAGCAGTACGTC.

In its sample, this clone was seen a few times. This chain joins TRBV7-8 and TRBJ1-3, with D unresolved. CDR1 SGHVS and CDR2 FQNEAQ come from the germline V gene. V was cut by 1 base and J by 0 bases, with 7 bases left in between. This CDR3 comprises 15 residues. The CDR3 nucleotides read TGTGCCAGCAGCTTAGTAGCGGTCTCTGGAAACACCATATATTTT. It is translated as CASSLVAVSGNTIYF.